Sequencing of this T cell receptor (beta chain) was carried out in a study of blood T cells in healthy people across ages. Germline loops: CDR1 SQVTM, CDR2 ANQGSEA. Trimming left V 4 bases short and J 0 bases short, with 12 bases between. CDR3 length equals 14 residues. Together with a sample-barcoded 5' primer, a J-beta primer mix was included in a second PCR lasting roughly 6 to 12 cycles. Each CDR3 protein gets one entry after TCRdb re-called the 5' RACE reads with MiXCR. The sample shows 1.2 million to 1.5 million distinct CDR3 sequences, around two fifths of them seen only once. The rearrangement links TRBV29-1 to TRBJ1-1; D is undetermined. The specimen was blood. The clonotype originates from a woman younger than 35 in good health. This chain's CDR3 is CSVVRREMNTEAFF. CDR3 bases: TGCAGCGTTGTCAGGAGGGAAATGAACACTGAAGCTTTCTTT.